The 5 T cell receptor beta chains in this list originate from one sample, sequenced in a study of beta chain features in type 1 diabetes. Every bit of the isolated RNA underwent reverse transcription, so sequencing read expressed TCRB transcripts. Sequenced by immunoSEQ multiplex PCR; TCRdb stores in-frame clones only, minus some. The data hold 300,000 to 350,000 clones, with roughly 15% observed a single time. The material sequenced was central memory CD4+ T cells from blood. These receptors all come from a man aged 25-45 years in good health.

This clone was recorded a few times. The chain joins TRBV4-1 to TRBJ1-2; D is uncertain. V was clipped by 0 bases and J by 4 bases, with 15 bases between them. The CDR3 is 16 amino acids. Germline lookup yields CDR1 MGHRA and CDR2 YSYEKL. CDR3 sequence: CASSQDPQRLGYGYTF. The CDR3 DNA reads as TGCGCCAGCAGCCAAGATCCACAGAGATTGGGCTATGGCTACACCTTC.

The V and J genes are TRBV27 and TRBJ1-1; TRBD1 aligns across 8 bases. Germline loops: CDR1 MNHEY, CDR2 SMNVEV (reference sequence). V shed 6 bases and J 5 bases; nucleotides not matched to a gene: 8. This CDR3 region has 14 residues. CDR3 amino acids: CASSLQGARTEAFF. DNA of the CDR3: TGTGCCAGCAGCCTCCAGGGGGCGCGGACTGAAGCTTTCTTT.

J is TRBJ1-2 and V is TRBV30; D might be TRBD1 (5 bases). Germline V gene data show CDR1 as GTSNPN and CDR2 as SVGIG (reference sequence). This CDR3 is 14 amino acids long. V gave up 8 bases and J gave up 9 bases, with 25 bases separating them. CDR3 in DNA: TGTGCCCAGTCAGGGTCCTCCTTCCCCCTCCGCTACACCTTC. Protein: CAQSGSSFPLRYTF. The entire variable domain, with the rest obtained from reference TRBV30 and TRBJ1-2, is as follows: SQTIHQWPATLVQPVGSPLSLECTVEGTSNPNLYWYRQAAGRGLQLLFYSVGIGQISSEVPQNLSASRPQDRQFILSSKKLLLSDSGFYLCAQSGSSFPLRYTFGSGTRLTVV.

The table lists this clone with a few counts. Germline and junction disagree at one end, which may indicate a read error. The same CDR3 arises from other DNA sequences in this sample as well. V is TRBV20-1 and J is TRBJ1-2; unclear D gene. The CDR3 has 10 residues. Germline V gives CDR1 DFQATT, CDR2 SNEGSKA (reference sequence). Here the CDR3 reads CSAREDGYTF. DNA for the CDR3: TGCAGTGCCAGAGAGGACGGCTACACCTTC.

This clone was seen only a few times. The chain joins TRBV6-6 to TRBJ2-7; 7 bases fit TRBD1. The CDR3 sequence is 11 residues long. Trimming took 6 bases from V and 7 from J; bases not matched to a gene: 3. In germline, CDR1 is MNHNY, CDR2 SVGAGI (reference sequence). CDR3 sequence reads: CASSSRGEQYV. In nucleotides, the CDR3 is TGTGCCAGCAGCTCCAGGGGGGAGCAGTACGTC.